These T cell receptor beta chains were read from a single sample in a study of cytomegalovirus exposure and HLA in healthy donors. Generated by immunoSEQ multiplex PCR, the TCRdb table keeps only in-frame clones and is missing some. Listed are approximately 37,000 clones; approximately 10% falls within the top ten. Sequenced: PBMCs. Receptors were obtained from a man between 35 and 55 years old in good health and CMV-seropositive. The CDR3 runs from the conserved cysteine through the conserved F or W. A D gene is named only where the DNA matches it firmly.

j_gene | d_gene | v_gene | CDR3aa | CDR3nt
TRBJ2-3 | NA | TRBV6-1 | CASSDRGITDTQYF | TGTGCCAGCAGTGACAGGGGTATCACAGATACGCAGTATTTT
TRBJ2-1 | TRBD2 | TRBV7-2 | CASSPRTSGLYNEQFF | TGTGCCAGCAGCCCCCGGACTAGCGGGCTCTACAATGAGCAGTTCTTC
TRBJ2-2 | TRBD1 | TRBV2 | CATEDRANTGELFF | TGTGCCACAGAGGACAGGGCGAACACCGGGGAGCTGTTTTTT
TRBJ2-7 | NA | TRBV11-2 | CASSLVRGSPYEQYF | TGTGCCAGCAGCTTGGTACGGGGAAGTCCCTACGAGCAGTACTTC
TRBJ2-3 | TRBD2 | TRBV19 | CASSIGASGVTDTQYF | TGTGCCAGTAGTATCGGCGCTAGCGGGGTCACAGATACGCAGTATTTT
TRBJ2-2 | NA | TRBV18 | CASSLPTGELFF | TGTGCCAGCTCACTCCCAACCGGGGAGCTGTTTTTT
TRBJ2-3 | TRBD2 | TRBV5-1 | CASSQLAGELDTQYF | TGCGCCAGCAGCCAGCTAGCGGGAGAGCTAGATACGCAGTATTTT
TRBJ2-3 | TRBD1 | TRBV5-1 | CASSFTGAADTQYF | TGCGCCAGCAGCTTTACAGGGGCGGCAGATACGCAGTATTTT
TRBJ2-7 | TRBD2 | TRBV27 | CASSSEREGYEQYF | TGTGCCAGCAGTTCAGAGCGGGAGGGTTACGAGCAGTACTTC
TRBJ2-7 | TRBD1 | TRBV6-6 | CASSYPTGNDEQYF | TGTGCCAGCAGTTACCCGACAGGGAACGACGAGCAGTACTTC
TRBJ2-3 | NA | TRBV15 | CATGLRTDTQYF | TGTGCCACCGGACTGCGCACAGATACGCAGTATTTT
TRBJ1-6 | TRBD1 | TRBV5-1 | CASSLGRDSLNSPLHF | TGCGCCAGCAGCTTGGGCCGGGACAGCCTGAATTCACCCCTCCACTTT
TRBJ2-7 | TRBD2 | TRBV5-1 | CASTPGLAGDWAHEQYF | TGCGCCAGTACACCTGGACTAGCGGGAGATTGGGCACACGAGCAGTACTTC